The next 15 T cell receptor beta chains were all read from a single sample in a study of read filtering for tumor transcriptome and immune sequencing. This library used 300 to 500 ng RNA and molecular barcoded adaptors spanning alpha/delta and beta/gamma chains. TCRdb reprocessed the reads via MiXCR and lists one record per CDR3 protein. Seen here are over 90,000 distinct CDR3 sequences, approximately 21% observed once, and the top ten hold roughly an eighth. Material for sequencing was a population of CD138-negative cells sorted from bone marrow. Receptors originate from a donor at least 40 years old with multiple myeloma.

This clonotype was observed at least ten times. The rearrangement links TRBV20-1 to TRBJ1-5, with 7 bases fitting TRBD1. The CDR3 length is 13 residues. Germline V lookup: CDR1 DFQATT, CDR2 SNEGSKA (reference sequence). The ends lost 5 bases at V and 2 bases at J; junction bases unmatched: 3. In nucleotides, the CDR3 is TGCAGTGCTGCAGGGGGAGGCAATCAGCCCCAGCATTTT. This sequence encodes CSAAGGGNQPQHF.

In the case of this clonotype: A much larger clone differs from this one at a single base, so this may be a read error. The chain recombines TRBV2 with TRBJ2-3, with D possibly matching TRBD1 (5 bases). From germline, CDR1 is SNHLY and CDR2 FYNNEI. Trimming cost V 7 bases and J 4 bases, with 18 bases left between them. This CDR3 contains 15 residues. CDR3 in amino acids: CASKGSRAPSDTQYF. Written as DNA, the CDR3 is TGTGCCAGCAAAGGAAGCAGGGCGCCGTCAGATACGCAGTATTTT.

There are a few counts of this clonotype. The chain has TRBV4-1 and TRBJ2-5; D is ambiguous. Germline CDR1 MGHRA, CDR2 YSYEKL. Trimming took off 0 bases at V and 1 base at J, with 12 bases between the two ends. This CDR3 contains 16 residues. Here the CDR3 reads CASSQESAETQETQYF. The DNA of the CDR3 is TGCGCCAGCAGCCAAGAATCGGCGGAAACCCAAGAGACCCAGTACTTC.

This clonotype has ten or more counts. The V and J genes are TRBV6-5 and TRBJ2-7; D is perhaps TRBD1 (6 bases). The CDR3 has 13 amino acids. With 2 bases removed from V and 3 bases from J, the gap between germline ends came to 8 bases. CDR1 MNHEY and CDR2 SVGAGI come from the germline V gene. The DNA for the CDR3 is TGTGCCAGCAGTTACCAGGACAGCTACGAGCAGTACTTC. Translating gives CASSYQDSYEQYF.

This clonotype was observed many times. The chain recombines TRBV24-1 with TRBJ1-2; 12 bases fit TRBD1. V lost 5 bases, J lost 7 bases, and 7 bases stayed unmatched. This CDR3 region has 15 residues. Germline CDR1 reads KGHDR; CDR2 reads SFDVKD. The CDR3 is CATSVPGQGAGGYTF. In DNA, the CDR3 is TGTGCCACCAGTGTTCCGGGACAGGGGGCTGGTGGCTACACCTTC.

The gene calls are TRBV19 and TRBJ1-1; D unclear. Germline V gene lookup returns CDR1 LNHDA and CDR2 SQIVND (reference sequence). V was clipped by 3 bases and J by 3 bases, with 20 bases between them. This CDR3 is built from 17 residues. Written as DNA, the CDR3 is TGTGCCAGTAGTATGAATCGGCTTGCCAAGAGGGACACTGAAGCTTTCTTT. Its protein product is CASSMNRLAKRDTEAFF.

On this clonotype itself: The CDR3 end shows no conserved phenylalanine or tryptophan, and so a read error is likely. The chain employs TRBV5-1 and TRBJ1-1; tentative D call: TRBD1 (5 bases). The V end lost 4 bases, the J end lost 0 bases, and 10 bases lay between the germline ends. This CDR3 is built from 14 residues. Germline V gene data show CDR1 as SGHRS and CDR2 as YFSETQ. The CDR3 DNA is TGCGCCAGCAGCGGGGACGTTATGAACACTGAAGCTTTCTAT. Its translation: CASSGDVMNTEAFY.

The J gene is TRBJ2-7, the V gene TRBV7-2; the match to TRBD2 covers 9 bases. Trimming removed 2 bases from V and 2 bases from J; junction bases left unmatched: 4. The CDR3 sequence is 15 residues long. Per germline, CDR1 SGHTA and CDR2 FQGNSA. The CDR3 DNA sequence: TGTGCCAGCAGCTTAAAGAGCGGGGGGCCCTACGAGCAGTACTTC. Translation gives CASSLKSGGPYEQYF.

V and J are TRBV4-1 and TRBJ2-5, with a weak D call TRBD2 (5 bases). V was trimmed by 4 bases and J by 2 bases, leaving 14 bases between them. Germline assignment: CDR1 MGHRA and CDR2 YSYEKL. This CDR3 is built from 15 residues. In DNA, the CDR3 is TGCGCCAGCAGCCTAGTCAGGAGGCAGCAAGAGACCCAGTACTTC. It specifies CASSLVRRQQETQYF.

In this sample, this clonotype turned up many times. The gene calls are TRBV7-2 and TRBJ2-3; 8 bases match TRBD2. This CDR3 contains 17 residues. V dropped 1 base and J dropped 4; count of bases not matched to a gene: 10. Germline V lookup: CDR1 SGHTA, CDR2 FQGNSA. The CDR3 sequence: CASSLVSRGGSADTQYF. The CDR3 DNA is TGTGCCAGCAGCTTAGTATCTCGCGGGGGGAGTGCAGATACGCAGTATTTT. Drawing the rest from reference TRBV7-2 and TRBJ2-3, the complete variable domain is GAGVSQSPSNKVTEKGKDVELRCDPISGHTALYWYRQSLGQGLEFLIYFQGNSAPDKSGLPSDRFSAERTGGSVSTLTIQRTQQEDSAVYLCASSLVSRGGSADTQYFGPGTRLTVL.

This clonotype appeared many times. The chain has TRBV5-1 and TRBJ2-7, with D maybe TRBD1 (5 bases). Germline V gives CDR1 SGHRS, CDR2 YFSETQ. V was clipped by 5 bases and J by 3 bases, with 9 bases between them. This CDR3 spans 12 amino acids. The DNA for the CDR3 is TGCGCCAGCAGTCACGACAGCTACGAGCAGTACTTC. The encoded protein is CASSHDSYEQYF.

This clonotype was seen ten or more times. The rearrangement uses TRBV15 and TRBJ1-4, with unresolved D. CDR3 length: 14 amino acids. V was shortened by 0 bases and J by 5 bases, with 7 bases between the two germline ends. The germline CDR1 and CDR2 sequences are LNHNV and YYDKDF (reference sequence). CDR3 coding DNA: TGTGCCACCAGCAGAGATCCGGGGAATGAAAAACTGTTTTTT. Translated: CATSRDPGNEKLFF.

This clonotype has a handful of counts. The chain has TRBV7-9 and TRBJ2-6, with TRBD1 identical over 9 bases. This CDR3 contains 18 residues. Per germline, CDR1 SEHNR and CDR2 FQNEAQ (reference sequence). After removal of 6 bases from V and 0 bases from J, the junction contained 9 bases not matched to a gene. The CDR3 DNA reads TGTGCCAGCAGTTACCGGGACAGGGAAATCTCTGGGGCCAACGTCCTGACTTTC. Protein product: CASSYRDREISGANVLTF.

The chain uses TRBV20-1 and TRBJ1-4, with 7 nucleotides matching TRBD1. The V gene end was trimmed by 4 bases and the J gene end by 2 bases; junction bases not matched to a gene: 7. CDR1 DFQATT and CDR2 SNEGSKA come from the germline V gene (reference sequence). This CDR3 spans 15 amino acids. The CDR3: CSAIDREGTNEKLFF. In nucleotides, the CDR3 is TGCAGTGCTATCGACAGGGAAGGGACTAATGAAAAACTGTTTTTT.

On this clonotype itself: This likely comes from a read error, as the CDR3 has no conserved phenylalanine or tryptophan at its end. The chain joins TRBV29-1 to TRBJ1-1, with D maybe TRBD1 (5 bases). The ends were cut back, 5 bases at V and 5 bases at J, with 12 bases in the middle. CDR3 length: 12 residues. Germline loops: CDR1 SQVTM, CDR2 ANQGSEA. CDR3 nucleotides: TGCAGCGTTACCCGGGGGGATACTGAAGCTTTCATT. It codes for CSVTRGDTEAFI.